This TCR beta chain was found in a study of response to subunit inactivated influenza vaccine. The study's findings and limits: New T cells are recruited in small numbers by each seasonal influenza vaccination, according to the authors' suggestion.

V was clipped by 0 bases and J by 3 bases, with 9 bases between them. The CDR3 sequence is 15 residues long. Germline V gives CDR1 SGHNT, CDR2 YENEEA. This clonotype was picked up a small number of times. Its target is unknown. TCRdb independently ran MiXCR on the RT-PCR reads; one entry per CDR3 protein. The sample holds 400,000 to 650,000 distinct CDR3 sequences, more than 7% seen once. The sequence was obtained from a man between 50 and 70 years old who received an inactivated influenza vaccine. Sequencing used PBMCs from blood, obtained around 2 years after vaccination. The chain joins TRBV11-3 to TRBJ2-1; D is unresolved. Here the CDR3 DNA reads TGTGCCAGCAGCTTAGATCCGGCTAGCTACAATGAGCAGTTCTTC. As protein: CASSLDPASYNEQFF.